Shown below are 8 T cell receptor beta chains from a single sample sequenced in a study of T cell responses to AZD1222 COVID-19 vaccine. TCRdb's table, derived via immunoSEQ multiplex PCR, lists solely in-frame clones and lacks some. The table has around 130,000 clones, approximately 85% seen once; the top ten hold about 1.6%. Here the sequenced sample was peripheral blood, taken on day 0 of AZD1222 vaccination. These receptor sequences come from an adult in good health.

This chain links TRBV7-2 with TRBJ1-3; D uncertain. Deletions cut 5 bases from V and 0 bases from J, with 14 bases between. The germline gives CDR1 SGHTA, CDR2 FQGNSA. The CDR3 covers 16 residues. The CDR3 reads CASSQPTPSSGNTIYF. CDR3 nucleotide sequence: TGTGCCAGCAGCCAGCCGACTCCGAGCTCTGGAAACACCATATATTTT.

The chain uses TRBV12-3 or TRBV12-4 and TRBJ1-4; D is undetermined. The CDR3 sequence is 13 residues long. The V end was cut by 6 bases, the J end by 0 bases, with 5 bases between. The CDR3 nucleotides read TGTGCCAGCAGGGCAGCAACTAATGAAAAACTGTTTTTT. Translated: CASRAATNEKLFF.

This clone showed up just a few times. The chain carries TRBV7-2 and TRBJ2-1; 10 bases are a match to TRBD2. Germline CDR1 is SGHTA and CDR2 is FQGNSA. This CDR3 comprises 18 residues. The J segment lost 6 bases and the V segment lost 5 bases, leaving 16 bases of the junction unmatched. CDR3 nucleotide sequence: TGTGCCAGCAGCCTCCGTGGACTAGCGGCCTCGCGGGGCAATGAGCAGTTCTTC. This encodes CASSLRGLAASRGNEQFF.

This clone was seen once. V gene TRBV19 combines with J gene TRBJ1-5; TRBD1 agrees at 7 bases. Germline V gene lookup returns CDR1 LNHDA and CDR2 SQIVND (reference sequence). The CDR3 is 15 amino acids. V was clipped by 0 bases and J by 5 bases; unmatched bases: 4. CDR3 residues: CASSIDPTGYQPQHF. CDR3 in DNA: TGTGCCAGTAGTATAGATCCGACAGGGTATCAGCCCCAGCATTTT.

The chain has TRBV11-3 and TRBJ1-1, with D tentatively TRBD1 (5 bases). V shed 5 bases and J shed 0 bases, with 13 bases lying between them. Germline CDR1 reads SGHNT; CDR2 reads YENEEA. The CDR3 has 15 amino acids. In nucleotides, the CDR3 is TGTGCCAGCAGCACCCGACAGCAAATGAACACTGAAGCTTTCTTT. Its translation is CASSTRQQMNTEAFF. The complete variable domain, with remaining parts taken from reference TRBV11-3 and TRBJ1-1, reads EAGVVQSPRYKIIEKKQPVAFWCNPISGHNTLYWYLQNLGQGPELLIRYENEEAVDDSQLPKDRFSAERLKGVDSTLKIQPAELGDSAVYLCASSTRQQMNTEAFFGQGTRLTVV.

The chain employs TRBV2 and TRBJ2-2; D may correspond to TRBD1 or TRBD2 (5 bases each). Germline V CDR1 and CDR2: SNHLY, FYNNEI. V was cut by 9 bases and J by 6 bases, with 17 bases left in between. This CDR3 is 14 amino acids long. Written as DNA, the CDR3 is TGTGCCAGTCGACCCTCCGGGGCGGCCGGGGAGCTGTTTTTT. Translated, it gives CASRPSGAAGELFF.

V and J are TRBV18 and TRBJ1-4; TRBD1 aligns across 7 bases. The CDR3 extends over 14 amino acids. Per germline, CDR1 KGHSH and CDR2 LQKENI. J gave up 4 bases and V 3 bases, and 2 bases lay outside the gene matches. The DNA of the CDR3 is TGTGCCAGCTCACCTAGACAGGGTAATGAAAAACTGTTTTTT. Translation gives CASSPRQGNEKLFF.

There are a few counts of this clone. The chain couples TRBV7-8 to TRBJ1-1; D not resolved. V lost 0 bases and J 4 bases, leaving 6 bases between the germline ends. Germline CDR1 and CDR2: SGHVS and FQNEAQ. The CDR3 covers 13 residues. CDR3: CASSLARATEAFF. CDR3 DNA: TGTGCCAGCAGCTTAGCGAGGGCCACTGAAGCTTTCTTT.